Below, 27 T cell receptor beta chains from the same sample are listed, as sequenced in a study of identical twins. TCRdb passed the 5' RACE reads through MiXCR, listing each CDR3 protein once. Among a few hundred thousand distinct CDR3 sequences, nearly 10% were seen once, and the ten largest hold 3%. This sample also appeared in a second study, on yellow fever vaccine responses in identical twins.

The sequenced sample was PBMCs. These receptors came from a young woman in good health.

The V call is TRBV2, the J call TRBJ2-2; D might be TRBD1 or TRBD2, each matching 5 bases. The CDR3 is 15 amino acids. Trimming took off 7 bases at V and 2 bases at J, with 14 bases between the two ends. Per germline, CDR1 SNHLY and CDR2 FYNNEI. CDR3 coding DNA: TGTGCCAGCAATGGACCGGGACGCAACACCGGGGAGCTGTTTTTT. Protein sequence: CASNGPGRNTGELFF.

CDR3 nucleotide sequence: TGTGCCGCGGGCCCGGGCATCGGCCAGTACTTC. It translates to CAAGPGIGQYF. The rearrangement uses TRBV2 and TRBJ2-5, with D maybe TRBD2 (5 bases). The CDR3 length is 11 residues. Germline-derived CDR1 and CDR2 are SNHLY and FYNNEI. V was trimmed by 11 bases and J by 10 bases, leaving 17 bases between them.

This clonotype was seen a few times. V and J are TRBV5-1 and TRBJ2-3, with D perhaps TRBD1 (6 bases). Germline V gene data show CDR1 as SGHRS and CDR2 as YFSETQ. This CDR3 contains 15 residues. The V and J ends lost 6 bases and 1 base respectively, with 15 bases between them. In nucleotides, the CDR3 is TGCGCCAGCATACAGGGAGAAGGGGGCACAGATACGCAGTATTTT. This sequence encodes CASIQGEGGTDTQYF.

This clonotype came up many times. The chain has TRBV7-9 and TRBJ2-7; TRBD1 aligns across 8 bases. CDR1 and CDR2 (germline): SEHNR, FQNEAQ (reference sequence). The ends lost 4 bases at V and 2 bases at J; junction bases unmatched: 4. This CDR3 has 14 residues. The CDR3 nucleotides read TGTGCCAGCAGCTCGGGACAGGTCACCTACGAGCAGTACTTC. Translated, it gives CASSSGQVTYEQYF. Filled out from reference TRBV7-9 and TRBJ2-7, the complete variable domain reads DTGVSQNPRHKITKRGQNVTFRCDPISEHNRLYWYRQTLGQGPEFLTYFQNEAQLEKSRLLSDRFSAERPKGSFSTLEIQRTEQGDSAMYLCASSSGQVTYEQYFGPGTRLTVT.

This clonotype has at least ten counts. The chain carries TRBV5-1 and TRBJ2-2, with a weak D call TRBD2 (6 bases). CDR3 length: 16 amino acids. Trimming took off 6 bases at V and 0 bases at J, with 15 bases between the two ends. Looked up from germline, CDR1 is SGHRS and CDR2 is YFSETQ. CDR3 loop: CASTLRGGANTGELFF. In nucleotides, the CDR3 is TGCGCCAGCACCCTCCGGGGCGGGGCGAACACCGGGGAGCTGTTTTTT. The full variable domain, in which reference TRBV5-1 and TRBJ2-2 provide the parts outside the CDR3, is KAGVTQTPRYLIKTRGQQVTLSCSPISGHRSVSWYQQTPGQGLQFLFEYFSETQRNKGNFPGRFSGRQFSNSRSEMNVSTLELGDSALYLCASTLRGGANTGELFFGEGSRLTVL.

Many counts were recorded for this clonotype. The V call is TRBV4-2, the J call TRBJ1-6, with D unclear. The CDR3 is 15 residues long. The germline CDR1 and CDR2 sequences are LGHNA and YNFKEQ. Trimming took 0 bases from V and 7 from J, leaving 10 bases between them. In nucleotides, the CDR3 is TGTGCCAGCAGCCAAGATCCAGGTCAGAATTCACCCCTCCACTTT. It codes for CASSQDPGQNSPLHF.

The chain links TRBV12-3 or TRBV12-4 to TRBJ2-7; no firm D call. The CDR3 runs 20 residues. V lost 3 bases to trimming and J lost 3 bases, with 30 bases between them. Written as DNA, the CDR3 is TGTGCCAGCAGTTTGTATTTCTCTACGGGTGGTGTTAAGGGCCTCTACGAGCAGTACTTC. Translation: CASSLYFSTGGVKGLYEQYF.

The chain couples TRBV5-1 to TRBJ2-1, with TRBD2 matching over 12 bases. This CDR3 has 16 amino acids. Germline V gives CDR1 SGHRS, CDR2 YFSETQ. The junction had 3 bases not matched to a gene; V was cut back by 3 bases and J by 2 bases. CDR3 residues: CASSSTSGSTYNEQFF. As DNA, the CDR3 is TGCGCCAGCAGCTCGACTAGCGGGAGTACCTACAATGAGCAGTTCTTC.

This clonotype was observed at least ten times. V gene TRBV12-3 or TRBV12-4 combines with J gene TRBJ2-2, with 11 bases identical to TRBD1. The CDR3 runs to 15 residues. With V trimmed by 3 bases and J by 4 bases, 1 base remained unmatched. The DNA of the CDR3 is TGTGCCAGCAGTTTCGGACAGGGGGCCACCGGGGAGCTGTTTTTT. This translates into CASSFGQGATGELFF.

This clonotype was seen repeatedly, ten times or more. The chain links TRBV5-5 to TRBJ2-7; 9 bases are a match to TRBD1. With 4 bases clipped from V and 6 bases from J, the junction kept 11 bases outside the gene matches. This CDR3 contains 15 residues. The V gene's germline CDR1 is SGHKS and CDR2 YYEKEE (reference sequence). The CDR3 DNA reads as TGTGCCAGCAGCAAGACCGGGACAGGGTATCTCGAGCAGTACTTC. Encoded protein: CASSKTGTGYLEQYF. Supplemented by reference TRBV5-5 and TRBJ2-7, the full variable domain reads DAGVTQSPTHLIKTRGQQVTLRCSPISGHKSVSWYQQVLGQGPQFIFQYYEKEERGRGNFPDRFSARQFPNYSSELNVNALLLGDSALYLCASSKTGTGYLEQYFGPGTRLTVT.

The chain carries TRBV28 and TRBJ2-1, with 10 bases matching TRBD1. With 9 bases clipped from V and 9 bases from J, the junction kept 14 bases outside the gene matches. Germline CDR1 MDHEN, CDR2 SYDVKM. The CDR3 loop spans 15 amino acids. CDR3 loop: CASNSRDRGFGEQFF. CDR3 sequence (DNA): TGTGCCAGTAATTCCCGGGACAGGGGATTTGGTGAGCAGTTCTTC.

This clonotype was recorded many times. V usage is TRBV5-1 and J usage is TRBJ2-1, with 8 bases aligning to TRBD1. The CDR3 length is 14 residues. Trimming took 0 bases from V and 7 from J; bases not matched to a gene: 3. Germline V lookup: CDR1 SGHRS, CDR2 YFSETQ. CDR3 protein: CASSLEDRANEQFF. For the CDR3, the DNA is TGCGCCAGCAGCTTGGAGGACAGGGCGAATGAGCAGTTCTTC.

This clonotype showed up many times. This rearrangement joins TRBV5-1 to TRBJ2-1, with D tentatively TRBD1 or TRBD2 (5 bases each). CDR3 length equals 15 residues. Deletions cut 3 bases from V and 4 bases from J, with 14 bases between. Looked up from germline, CDR1 is SGHRS and CDR2 is YFSETQ. Here the CDR3 reads CASSSSGTAYNEQFF. The CDR3 bases are TGCGCCAGCAGCTCGTCCGGGACCGCTTACAATGAGCAGTTCTTC.

This clonotype turned up a few times. J is TRBJ2-1 and V is TRBV24-1; the D is unclear. Trimming shortened V by 3 bases and J by 4 bases, and 6 bases separated the two germline ends. The germline V gene encodes CDR1 KGHDR and CDR2 SFDVKD. The CDR3 covers 13 residues. CDR3 loop: CATSDEWYNEQFF. The DNA for the CDR3 is TGTGCCACCAGTGATGAGTGGTACAATGAGCAGTTCTTC.

CDR3 DNA sequence: TGTGCCAGCAGCCGCACGACATCTGGCTACACCTTC. Translating it yields CASSRTTSGYTF. This rearrangement joins TRBV6-5 to TRBJ1-2; D gene uncertain. Looked up from germline, CDR1 is MNHEY and CDR2 is SVGAGI. The CDR3 runs 12 residues. Trimming removed 6 bases from V and 7 bases from J, with 12 bases in between.

This clonotype showed up just a few times. The chain has TRBV12-3 or TRBV12-4 and TRBJ2-3; 13 bases align to TRBD2. With V trimmed by 5 bases and J by 2 bases, 7 bases remained unmatched. This CDR3 contains 17 residues. CDR3 sequence (DNA): TGTGCCAGCAGTCCGAGGACTAGCGGGAGCCCCACAGATACGCAGTATTTT. It yields the protein CASSPRTSGSPTDTQYF.

This clonotype has at least ten counts. The chain carries TRBV20-1 and TRBJ2-3; D ambiguous. Germline V gives CDR1 DFQATT, CDR2 SNEGSKA (reference sequence). The ends were cut back, 1 base at V and 2 bases at J, with 10 bases in the middle. The CDR3 has 14 amino acids. CDR3 protein: CSARAWSSTDTQYF. The CDR3 DNA is TGCAGTGCTAGAGCTTGGTCCTCCACAGATACGCAGTATTTT.

At least ten counts were recorded for this clonotype. A junction end diverges from the germline sequence, so it may reflect a read error. The chain employs TRBV7-2 and TRBJ2-3, with 11 positions matching TRBD2. This CDR3 contains 15 residues. CDR1 is SGHTA, CDR2 FQGNSA, per germline. The CDR3 nucleotides read TGCGCCAGCAGCCCGACTAGCGGGGGCACAGATACGCAGTATTTT. Protein product: CASSPTSGGTDTQYF.

In DNA, the CDR3 is TGTGCCAGCTCACCACTTGGGGACAGGGGAAATGAGCAGTTCTTC. It translates to CASSPLGDRGNEQFF. The rearrangement links TRBV18 to TRBJ2-1; 10 bases match TRBD1. The V gene end was trimmed by 1 base and the J gene end by 7 bases; junction bases not matched to a gene: 4. Germline CDR1 reads KGHSH; CDR2 reads LQKENI. The length of the CDR3 is 15 residues.

A few counts support this clonotype. The V and J genes are TRBV12-3 or TRBV12-4 and TRBJ2-1; no reliable D call. V lost 8 bases, J lost 4 bases, and 6 bases lay in between. The CDR3 extends over 11 amino acids. The CDR3 reads CASGEYNEQFF. CDR3 in DNA: TGTGCCAGCGGTGAATACAATGAGCAGTTCTTC.

This CDR3 reads CASSFSLSAAGGYTF. DNA for the CDR3: TGTGCCAGCAGTTTCTCTCTATCGGCGGCGGGAGGCTACACCTTC. This chain uses TRBV12-3 or TRBV12-4 with TRBJ1-2; D gene uncertain. The CDR3 covers 15 residues. Trimming removed 3 bases at V and 8 bases at J, with 19 bases between.

This rearrangement joins TRBV5-4 to TRBJ2-5; D uncertain. Germline V gene data show CDR1 as SGHNT and CDR2 as YYREEE (reference sequence). The CDR3 covers 13 residues. V shed 2 bases and J shed 4 bases, with 9 bases lying between them. CDR3 nucleotides: TGTGCCAGCAGCTTTGATCTGCTAGAGACCCAGTACTTC. This codes for CASSFDLLETQYF.

This clonotype was seen a few times. The chain has TRBV21-1 and TRBJ1-5; TRBD1, the D gene given by the table, was not confirmed from the DNA. TRBV21-1 represents a pseudogene. The CDR3 consists of 15 residues. CDR3 protein: CASSTGTAFNQPQHF. DNA of the CDR3: TGTGCCAGCAGCACGGGGACAGCCTTCAATCAGCCCCAGCATTTT.

In its sample, this clonotype was seen many times. The V gene is TRBV29-1, the J gene TRBJ2-1; D possibly corresponds to TRBD2 (7 bases). The CDR3 totals 13 residues. V lost 8 bases and J 2 bases, leaving 13 bases between the germline ends. Per the germline V gene, CDR1 is SQVTM and CDR2 is ANQGSEA. The CDR3: CSSRGDTYNEQFF. The CDR3 nucleotides read TGCAGCTCCCGGGGGGACACCTACAATGAGCAGTTCTTC.

This clonotype has a count of ten or more. J is TRBJ2-5 and V is TRBV15; TRBD2 agrees at 8 bases. The CDR3 has 15 residues. From germline, CDR1 is LNHNV and CDR2 YYDKDF (reference sequence). With V trimmed by 5 bases and J by 5 bases, 10 bases remained unmatched. The CDR3 nucleotides read TGTGCCACCAGCCCGGACCGGGGGGGCCACGAGACCCAGTACTTC. Translating it yields CATSPDRGGHETQYF.

A note on this clonotype: A clone one base away is much larger, so this may be a read error. Here the CDR3 reads CASRKVAGETQYF. The CDR3 nucleotides are TGTGCCAGCAGAAAGGTGGCAGGGGAGACCCAGTACTTC. The rearrangement uses TRBV6-1 and TRBJ2-5; a weak D match, TRBD1 (5 bases). Germline V lookup: CDR1 MNHNS, CDR2 SASEGT. This CDR3 region has 13 residues. V was clipped by 6 bases and J by 5 bases, with 13 bases between them.

The chain is built from TRBV7-9 and TRBJ1-2; 7 positions agree with TRBD1. Germline lookup yields CDR1 SEHNR and CDR2 FQNEAQ (reference sequence). Losses at the gene ends were 4 bases for V and 4 bases for J; bases not matched to a gene: 9. CDR3 length: 15 amino acids. CDR3 nucleotides: TGTGCCAGCAGCTACTGGGGACAGAAGGCCTATGGCTACACCTTC. This encodes CASSYWGQKAYGYTF.